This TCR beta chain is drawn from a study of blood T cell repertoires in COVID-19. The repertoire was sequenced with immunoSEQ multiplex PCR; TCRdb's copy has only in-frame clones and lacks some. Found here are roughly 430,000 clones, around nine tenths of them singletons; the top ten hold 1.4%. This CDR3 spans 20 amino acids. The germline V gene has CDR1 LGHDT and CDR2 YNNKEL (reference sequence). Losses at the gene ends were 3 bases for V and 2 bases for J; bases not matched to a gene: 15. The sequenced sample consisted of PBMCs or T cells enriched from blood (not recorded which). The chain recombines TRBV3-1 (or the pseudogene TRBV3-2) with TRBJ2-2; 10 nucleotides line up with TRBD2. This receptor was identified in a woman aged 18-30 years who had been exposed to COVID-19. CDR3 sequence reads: CASSHALLAGALHNTGELFF. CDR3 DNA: TGTGCCAGCAGCCATGCCCTCCTAGCGGGGGCCCTACATAACACCGGGGAGCTGTTTTTT.